Below are 14 T cell receptor beta chains sequenced from a single sample in a study of T cell clonotyping in hematopoietic cell transplantation. The repertoire was sequenced with immunoSEQ multiplex PCR; TCRdb's copy has only in-frame clones and lacks some. This sample has around 37,000 clones; 95% occur once, and the top ten carry 0.75% to 1%. The sequencing input was peripheral blood mononuclear cells. The receptors were gathered from a man aged 25 to 45 in good health. Some clones in this sample may be carry-over from other donors' samples.

This sequence joins TRBV2 and TRBJ1-1, with a weak D call TRBD1 (6 bases). V dropped 3 bases and J dropped 0 bases, with 17 bases sitting between them. The CDR3 consists of 17 residues. Per the germline V gene, CDR1 is SNHLY and CDR2 is FYNNEI. CDR3: CASSDHTGQVMNTEAFF. In DNA, the CDR3 is TGTGCCAGCAGTGACCACACAGGGCAGGTAATGAACACTGAAGCTTTCTTT.

A single count supports this clone. This chain links TRBV5-4 with TRBJ2-5; 13 nucleotides align to TRBD2. With V trimmed by 4 bases and J by 5 bases, 8 bases remained unmatched. There are 16 residues in the CDR3. Germline-derived CDR1 and CDR2 are SGHNT and YYREEE (reference sequence). CDR3 sequence: CASSKLAGGRWETQYF. CDR3 DNA: TGTGCCAGCAGCAAACTAGCGGGGGGGCGCTGGGAGACCCAGTACTTC.

The V and J genes are TRBV4-1 and TRBJ2-7; 7 bases agree with TRBD1. The V gene's germline CDR1 is MGHRA and CDR2 YSYEKL. With V trimmed by 5 bases and J by 6 bases, 13 bases remained unmatched. The CDR3 contains 15 residues. CDR3 nucleotides: TGCGCCAGCAGCGAACAGGGGATTAGCGAAGGCGAGCAGTACTTC. Amino acid sequence: CASSEQGISEGEQYF.

This clone was recorded only once. J is TRBJ1-2 and V is TRBV2; D uncertain. V lost 1 base and J 8 bases, leaving 14 bases between the germline ends. The germline V gene encodes CDR1 SNHLY and CDR2 FYNNEI. This CDR3 contains 14 residues. CDR3 nucleotides: TGTGCCAGCAGTGAAGATGGCCACCTTTGGGGCTACACCTTC. The encoded protein is CASSEDGHLWGYTF.

The chain carries TRBV2 and TRBJ1-2; no definite D call. V was pared by 7 bases and J by 1 base, with 10 bases between. This CDR3 comprises 13 residues. The germline V gene encodes CDR1 SNHLY and CDR2 FYNNEI. The CDR3 protein is CASIRPGNYGYTF. CDR3 in DNA: TGTGCCAGCATCCGACCGGGTAACTATGGCTACACCTTC.

V gene TRBV2 combines with J gene TRBJ2-3; D remains ambiguous. This CDR3 has 12 residues. V dropped 3 bases and J dropped 9 bases, with 10 bases sitting between them. Germline lookup yields CDR1 SNHLY and CDR2 FYNNEI. In nucleotides, the CDR3 is TGTGCCAGCAGTGATAGTGGTGGGACGCAGTATTTT. It encodes CASSDSGGTQYF.

This chain connects TRBV7-9 to TRBJ2-3; no clear D. Germline lookup yields CDR1 SEHNR and CDR2 FQNEAQ (reference sequence). Trimming took 2 bases from V and 6 from J, leaving 15 bases between them. CDR3 length: 15 amino acids. The CDR3 DNA follows: TGTGCCAGCAGCTTAAGATACGAGGTGGCGGATACGCAGTATTTT. Amino acid sequence: CASSLRYEVADTQYF. The whole variable domain, remainder taken from reference TRBV7-9 and TRBJ2-3, is DTGVSQNPRHKITKRGQNVTFRCDPISEHNRLYWYRQTLGQGPEFLTYFQNEAQLEKSRLLSDRFSAERPKGSFSTLEIQRTEQGDSAMYLCASSLRYEVADTQYFGPGTRLTVL.

V is TRBV28 and J is TRBJ1-1; D gene uncertain. The CDR3 consists of 13 residues. Germline V gene data show CDR1 as MDHEN and CDR2 as SYDVKM. Trimming stripped 11 bases from V and 3 bases from J, with 16 bases between. CDR3 nucleotide sequence: TGTGCCGGCATATCCTCTGCGGACACTGAAGCTTTCTTT. Residues: CAGISSADTEAFF.

The CDR3 protein is CASSPNPVDQPQHF. The CDR3 region has the DNA TGCGCCAGCAGTCCGAATCCTGTTGATCAGCCCCAGCATTTT. This chain uses TRBV5-1 with TRBJ1-5; D gene ambiguous. V was cut by 5 bases and J by 5 bases, with 14 bases left in between. Germline values: CDR1 SGHRS, CDR2 YFSETQ. CDR3 length: 14 residues. The whole variable domain, filled in from reference TRBV5-1 and TRBJ1-5, reads KAGVTQTPRYLIKTRGQQVTLSCSPISGHRSVSWYQQTPGQGLQFLFEYFSETQRNKGNFPGRFSGRQFSNSRSEMNVSTLELGDSALYLCASSPNPVDQPQHFGDGTRLSIL.

This chain joins TRBV21-1 and TRBJ2-2; the table's TRBD2 call for D was not verified on the DNA. TRBV21-1 is marked as a pseudogene. The CDR3 consists of 16 residues. CDR3 in DNA: TGTGCCAGCAGCAAAAGGACTAGCGGGAGCACCGGGGAGCTGTTTTTT. Translation: CASSKRTSGSTGELFF.

The chain links TRBV10-3 to TRBJ1-1, with D perhaps matching TRBD1 (5 bases). The CDR3 has 12 residues. The germline V and J ends were trimmed by 6 bases and 6 bases, with 11 bases remaining between them. CDR1 is ENHRY and CDR2 is SYGVKD in the germline V gene. The CDR3 sequence is CAISVGGAEAFF. DNA for the CDR3: TGTGCCATCAGCGTAGGAGGGGCTGAAGCTTTCTTT.

J is TRBJ1-1 and V is TRBV6-5; 7 nucleotides agree with TRBD1. J gave up 5 bases and V 11 bases, and 11 bases lay outside the gene matches. Germline CDR1 reads MNHEY; CDR2 reads SVGAGI. This CDR3 comprises 13 residues. CDR3 residues: CAAGGGTRTEAFF. For the CDR3, the DNA is TGTGCCGCAGGGGGGGGGACACGGACTGAAGCTTTCTTT.

CDR3 amino acids: CASSEGTGIPPDTDTQYF. The CDR3, as DNA: TGTGCCAGCAGCGAAGGGACAGGGATCCCCCCTGACACAGATACGCAGTATTTT. The chain joins TRBV11-3 to TRBJ2-3; 9 bases map to TRBD1. Germline V gene data show CDR1 as SGHNT and CDR2 as YENEEA. The CDR3 runs 18 residues. V lost 5 bases and J lost 2; bases outside the gene matches: 14.

This clone was seen just once. The chain links TRBV19 to TRBJ2-5; the D gene is possibly TRBD1 (6 bases). CDR1 is LNHDA and CDR2 is SQIVND in the germline V gene (reference sequence). V shed 4 bases and J shed 4 bases, with 10 bases lying between them. The CDR3 is 13 residues long. The chain's CDR3 is CASSTLGGETQYF. The CDR3 DNA reads TGTGCCAGTAGTACCTTAGGGGGAGAGACCCAGTACTTC.